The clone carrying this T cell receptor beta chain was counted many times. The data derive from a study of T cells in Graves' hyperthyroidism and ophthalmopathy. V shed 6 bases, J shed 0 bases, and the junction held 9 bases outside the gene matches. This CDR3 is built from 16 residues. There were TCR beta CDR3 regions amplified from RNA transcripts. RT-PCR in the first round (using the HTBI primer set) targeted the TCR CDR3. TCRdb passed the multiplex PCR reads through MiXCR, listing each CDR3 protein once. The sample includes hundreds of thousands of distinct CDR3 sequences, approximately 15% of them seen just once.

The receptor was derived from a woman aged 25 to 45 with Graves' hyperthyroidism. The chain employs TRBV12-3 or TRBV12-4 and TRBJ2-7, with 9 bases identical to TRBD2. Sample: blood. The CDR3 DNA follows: TGTGCCAGCAGCCGCTCCTTAGCGGGAGTCTCCTACGAGCAGTACTTC. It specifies CASSRSLAGVSYEQYF.